Listed below are T cell receptor beta chains from one sample, sequenced in a study of shared clonotypes between healthy human individuals. The assay was immunoSEQ multiplex PCR, and TCRdb's table has in-frame clones only and misses some. The table lists over 700,000 clones, 72% of them singletons, with 1.8% in the top ten. Specimen: memory CD4+ T cells sorted from blood. Receptor source: a woman under 40 in good health. Each CDR3 is given with its conserved first and last residue. Fields, in order: D gene, clone size, V gene, J gene, CDR3 length, CDR3 protein, CDR3 DNA. D genes are given only for firm matches. Clone size is given for some rows only: seen once, a few or many times, or a class if the clone is expanded.

D gene: TRBD1
clone size: many
V gene: TRBV6-5
J gene: TRBJ2-7
CDR3 length: 14
CDR3 protein: CASRLQGNSYEQYF
CDR3 DNA: TGTGCCAGCAGACTACAGGGGAACTCCTACGAGCAGTACTTC

D gene: -
clone size: many
V gene: TRBV10-1
J gene: TRBJ1-5
CDR3 length: 23
CDR3 protein: CASSVGPFKDPNSGEGSNQPQHF
CDR3 DNA: TGCGCCAGCAGCGTAGGGCCCTTTAAAGACCCGAATTCCGGGGAGGGGAGCAATCAGCCCCAGCATTTT

D gene: -
clone size: -
V gene: TRBV2
J gene: TRBJ1-2
CDR3 length: 15
CDR3 protein: CASSEGVRENYGYTF
CDR3 DNA: TGTGCCAGCAGTGAAGGGGTCAGGGAGAACTATGGCTACACCTTC

D gene: -
clone size: -
V gene: TRBV11-3
J gene: TRBJ1-5
CDR3 length: 13
CDR3 protein: CASSFEKLQPQHF
CDR3 DNA: TGTGCCAGCAGCTTTGAGAAGCTACAGCCCCAGCATTTT

D gene: -
clone size: -
V gene: TRBV7-9
J gene: TRBJ2-5
CDR3 length: 14
CDR3 protein: CASSLAPSEETQYF
CDR3 DNA: TGTGCCAGCAGCTTAGCGCCCAGTGAAGAGACCCAGTACTTC

D gene: TRBD1
clone size: -
V gene: TRBV29-1
J gene: TRBJ2-3
CDR3 length: 18
CDR3 protein: CSVEKLFRDRGTTDTQYF
CDR3 DNA: TGCAGCGTTGAGAAACTGTTTCGGGACAGGGGGACCACAGATACGCAGTATTTT

D gene: TRBD2
clone size: -
V gene: TRBV19
J gene: TRBJ2-7
CDR3 length: 14
CDR3 protein: CASSIKRGSYEQYF
CDR3 DNA: TGTGCCAGTAGTATTAAGCGGGGTTCCTACGAGCAGTACTTC

D gene: TRBD1
clone size: -
V gene: TRBV18
J gene: TRBJ2-5
CDR3 length: 13
CDR3 protein: CASSPGQGETQYF
CDR3 DNA: TGTGCCAGCTCACCCGGACAGGGGGAGACCCAGTACTTC

D gene: -
clone size: once
V gene: TRBV4-1
J gene: TRBJ2-7
CDR3 length: 14
CDR3 protein: CASSRAENSGEQYF
CDR3 DNA: TGCGCCAGCAGCCGGGCGGAAAATAGCGGCGAGCAGTACTTC

D gene: -
clone size: -
V gene: TRBV19
J gene: TRBJ2-7
CDR3 length: 13
CDR3 protein: CASSIDLWDEQYF
CDR3 DNA: TGTGCCAGTAGTATAGATCTCTGGGACGAGCAGTACTTC

D gene: -
clone size: -
V gene: TRBV5-1
J gene: TRBJ2-7
CDR3 length: 14
CDR3 protein: CASSQGQQDYEQYF
CDR3 DNA: TGCGCCAGCAGTCAAGGACAGCAAGACTACGAGCAGTACTTC

D gene: -
clone size: -
V gene: TRBV28
J gene: TRBJ2-5
CDR3 length: 15
CDR3 protein: CASSHPVRDEETQYF
CDR3 DNA: TGTGCCAGCAGTCACCCCGTAAGGGATGAAGAGACCCAGTACTTC

D gene: -
clone size: -
V gene: TRBV29-1
J gene: TRBJ2-6
CDR3 length: 14
CDR3 protein: CSVGQESGANVLTF
CDR3 DNA: TGCAGCGTTGGGCAGGAGTCTGGGGCCAACGTCCTGACTTTC

D gene: TRBD1
clone size: -
V gene: TRBV11-2
J gene: TRBJ2-5
CDR3 length: 13
CDR3 protein: CASSPSGPGQEYF
CDR3 DNA: TGTGCCAGCAGCCCCAGCGGACCGGGACAGGAGTACTTC

D gene: -
clone size: -
V gene: TRBV28
J gene: TRBJ1-2
CDR3 length: 13
CDR3 protein: CASSSSLWNGYTF
CDR3 DNA: TGTGCCAGCAGTTCATCGTTGTGGAATGGCTACACCTTC

D gene: -
clone size: few
V gene: TRBV27
J gene: TRBJ1-1
CDR3 length: 15
CDR3 protein: CASSGGRTMNTEAFF
CDR3 DNA: TGTGCCAGCAGTGGAGGACGGACCATGAACACTGAAGCTTTCTTT

D gene: -
clone size: -
V gene: TRBV19
J gene: TRBJ2-7
CDR3 length: 14
CDR3 protein: CASSHVGSSYEQYF
CDR3 DNA: TGTGCCAGTAGTCATGTGGGCAGCTCCTACGAGCAGTACTTC

D gene: -
clone size: -
V gene: TRBV4-1
J gene: TRBJ2-7
CDR3 length: 14
CDR3 protein: CASSPIGISYEQYF
CDR3 DNA: TGCGCCAGCAGCCCCATCGGCATCTCCTACGAGCAGTACTTC

D gene: TRBD1
clone size: -
V gene: TRBV11-3
J gene: TRBJ1-4
CDR3 length: 15
CDR3 protein: CASSSGDRCNEKLFF
CDR3 DNA: TGTGCCAGCAGCTCAGGGGACAGATGTAATGAAAAACTGTTTTTT

D gene: -
clone size: few
V gene: TRBV4-1
J gene: TRBJ2-5
CDR3 length: 15
CDR3 protein: CASSQAGVYQETQYF
CDR3 DNA: TGCGCCAGCAGCCAAGCGGGGGTGTACCAAGAGACCCAGTACTTC

D gene: -
clone size: -
V gene: TRBV5-4
J gene: TRBJ2-5
CDR3 length: 11
CDR3 protein: CASSLDETQYF
CDR3 DNA: TGTGCCAGCAGCTTGGATGAGACCCAGTACTTC

D gene: TRBD2
clone size: -
V gene: TRBV29-1
J gene: TRBJ2-7
CDR3 length: 15
CDR3 protein: CSVGTSGMSYSEQYF
CDR3 DNA: TGCAGCGTTGGGACTAGCGGGATGTCATATAGCGAGCAGTACTTC

D gene: TRBD1
clone size: -
V gene: TRBV6-1
J gene: TRBJ2-7
CDR3 length: 14
CDR3 protein: CASSAGTGRHEQYF
CDR3 DNA: TGTGCCAGCAGCGCCGGGACAGGGCGACACGAGCAGTACTTC

D gene: TRBD2
clone size: -
V gene: TRBV28
J gene: TRBJ2-1
CDR3 length: 15
CDR3 protein: CASTENSGRRNEQFF
CDR3 DNA: TGTGCCAGCACCGAAAATAGCGGGAGAAGGAATGAGCAGTTCTTC

D gene: -
clone size: few
V gene: TRBV27
J gene: TRBJ2-1
CDR3 length: 14
CDR3 protein: CASSSPLFPNEQFF
CDR3 DNA: TGTGCCAGCAGTTCGCCCCTTTTCCCCAATGAGCAGTTCTTC

D gene: -
clone size: -
V gene: TRBV28
J gene: TRBJ1-1
CDR3 length: 15
CDR3 protein: CASSPAGARNAEAFF
CDR3 DNA: TGTGCCAGCAGTCCCGCAGGGGCCCGCAACGCTGAAGCTTTCTTT

D gene: TRBD2
clone size: few
V gene: TRBV5-5
J gene: TRBJ2-3
CDR3 length: 15
CDR3 protein: CASSALAGGPDTQYF
CDR3 DNA: TGTGCCAGCAGCGCACTAGCGGGAGGGCCAGATACGCAGTATTTT

D gene: TRBD2
clone size: -
V gene: TRBV28
J gene: TRBJ2-3
CDR3 length: 16
CDR3 protein: CASSRHSGMGTDTQYF
CDR3 DNA: TGTGCCAGCAGCCGCCATAGCGGGATGGGCACAGATACGCAGTATTTT

D gene: TRBD2
clone size: -
V gene: TRBV2
J gene: TRBJ2-5
CDR3 length: 16
CDR3 protein: CASSNGGLAGRETQYF
CDR3 DNA: TGTGCCAGCAGTAACGGAGGACTAGCTGGAAGAGAGACCCAGTACTTC

D gene: -
clone size: -
V gene: TRBV27
J gene: TRBJ1-4
CDR3 length: 16
CDR3 protein: CASRPGGGNLNEKLFF
CDR3 DNA: TGTGCCAGCAGGCCCGGCGGAGGCAATCTAAATGAAAAACTGTTTTTT

D gene: -
clone size: -
V gene: TRBV7-2
J gene: TRBJ2-2
CDR3 length: 14
CDR3 protein: CASTRAAYTGELFF
CDR3 DNA: TGTGCCAGCACGCGCGCGGCCTACACCGGGGAGCTGTTTTTT

D gene: -
clone size: -
V gene: TRBV5-8
J gene: TRBJ1-5
CDR3 length: 15
CDR3 protein: CASSLVLSSNQPQHF
CDR3 DNA: TGTGCCAGCAGCTTGGTACTCTCCAGCAATCAGCCCCAGCATTTT

D gene: -
clone size: -
V gene: TRBV7-7
J gene: TRBJ2-1
CDR3 length: 15
CDR3 protein: CASSPGLGRTNEQFF
CDR3 DNA: TGTGCCAGCAGCCCGGGGCTAGGACGTACCAATGAGCAGTTCTTC

D gene: -
clone size: once
V gene: TRBV7-8
J gene: TRBJ2-7
CDR3 length: 17
CDR3 protein: CASSLVRDGVGAYEQYF
CDR3 DNA: TGTGCCAGCAGCTTAGTTAGGGACGGCGTGGGGGCCTACGAGCAGTACTTC